This T cell receptor beta chain stems from a study of T cell clonality in common variable immunodeficiency. General study points: Reportedly, TCR beta sequences from common variable immunodeficiency showed fewer deletions and N-nucleotide insertions.

A word on this clone: Its target is unknown. The read is 3 residues too short to cover the CDR3 end, so that end is filled in from the germline J gene.

Clones were read by immunoSEQ multiplex PCR, and TCRdb kept only the in-frame ones, dropping some. The sample yields 25,000 to 30,000 clones, without any singletons. V gave up 0 bases and J gave up 1 base; unmatched junction bases: 6. This CDR3 is built from 17 residues. Germline V gives CDR1 MNHEY, CDR2 SVGEGT. The TCR sequence derives from a human donor with common variable immunodeficiency. V and J are TRBV6-2 or TRBV6-3 and TRBJ2-4; the match to TRBD1 covers 7 bases. The sequenced material came from peripheral blood mononuclear cells. The CDR3 loop reads CASSYSATGQAKNIQYF. The sequenced CDR3 bases are TGTGCCAGCAGTTACTCCGCGACAGGGCAGGCCAAAAACATT.